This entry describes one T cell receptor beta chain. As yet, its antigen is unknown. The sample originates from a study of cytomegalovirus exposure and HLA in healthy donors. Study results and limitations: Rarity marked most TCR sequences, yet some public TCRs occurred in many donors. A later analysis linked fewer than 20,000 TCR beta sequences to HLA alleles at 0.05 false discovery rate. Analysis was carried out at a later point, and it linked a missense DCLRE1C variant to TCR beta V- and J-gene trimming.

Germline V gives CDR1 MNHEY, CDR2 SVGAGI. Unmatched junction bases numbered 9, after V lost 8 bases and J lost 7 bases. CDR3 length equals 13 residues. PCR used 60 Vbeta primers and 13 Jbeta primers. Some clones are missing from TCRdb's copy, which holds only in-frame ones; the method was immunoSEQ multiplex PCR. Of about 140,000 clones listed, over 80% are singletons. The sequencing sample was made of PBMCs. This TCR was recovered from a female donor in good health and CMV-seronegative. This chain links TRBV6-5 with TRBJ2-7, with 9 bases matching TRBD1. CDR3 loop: CASGWDRVEEQYF. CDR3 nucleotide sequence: TGTGCCAGCGGATGGGACAGGGTTGAAGAGCAGTACTTC.